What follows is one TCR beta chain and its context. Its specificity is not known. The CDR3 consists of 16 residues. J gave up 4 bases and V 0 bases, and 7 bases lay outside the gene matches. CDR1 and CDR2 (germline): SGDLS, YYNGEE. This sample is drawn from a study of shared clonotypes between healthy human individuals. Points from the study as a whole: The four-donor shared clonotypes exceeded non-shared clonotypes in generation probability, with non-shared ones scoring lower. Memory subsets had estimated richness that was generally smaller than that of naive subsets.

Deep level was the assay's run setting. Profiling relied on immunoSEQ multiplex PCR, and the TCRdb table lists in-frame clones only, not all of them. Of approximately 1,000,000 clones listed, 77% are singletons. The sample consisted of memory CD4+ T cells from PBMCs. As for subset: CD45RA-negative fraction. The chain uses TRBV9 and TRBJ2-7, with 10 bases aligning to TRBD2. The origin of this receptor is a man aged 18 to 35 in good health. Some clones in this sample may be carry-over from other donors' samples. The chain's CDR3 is CASSVGASGSQYEQYF. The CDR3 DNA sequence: TGTGCCAGCAGCGTAGGTGCTAGCGGGAGCCAATACGAGCAGTACTTC.